Below, 20 T cell receptor beta chains from the same sample are listed, as sequenced in a study of blood T cell repertoires in COVID-19. Sequencing used immunoSEQ multiplex PCR; TCRdb keeps in-frame clones, though not all of them. Among about 140,000 clones listed, roughly 85% were seen once. The sample was PBMCs or T cells enriched from blood (not recorded which). The source is a woman between 50 and 59 years old who had recovered from COVID-19.

The rearrangement links TRBV5-1 to TRBJ1-4, with a possible D match to TRBD1 (6 bases). Looked up from germline, CDR1 is SGHRS and CDR2 is YFSETQ. The CDR3 extends over 17 amino acids. Trimming shortened V by 2 bases and J by 4 bases, and 18 bases separated the two germline ends. The CDR3 is CASSFPGEGGINEKLFF. The CDR3 DNA reads as TGCGCCAGCAGCTTCCCCGGCGAAGGGGGTATTAATGAAAAACTGTTTTTT.

This sequence joins TRBV6-5 and TRBJ2-7; D might be TRBD2 (6 bases). The CDR3 extends over 14 amino acids. In germline, CDR1 is MNHEY, CDR2 SVGAGI. Between the trimmed V and J ends, which lost 0 bases and 2 bases, there was a span of 8 bases. This chain's CDR3 is CASSYSSGAYEQYF. CDR3 DNA: TGTGCCAGCAGTTACTCCTCGGGGGCCTACGAGCAGTACTTC.

The chain couples TRBV3-1 (or the pseudogene TRBV3-2) to TRBJ2-4, with 7 bases aligning to TRBD2. CDR3 length: 15 residues. The germline CDR1 and CDR2 sequences are LGHDT and YNNKEL (reference sequence). With V trimmed by 0 bases and J by 10 bases, 9 bases remained unmatched. The CDR3 reads CASSQEARGSRIQYF. The CDR3 DNA sequence: TGTGCCAGCAGCCAAGAGGCGCGGGGGTCGAGGATTCAGTACTTC.

This chain connects TRBV6-5 to TRBJ1-2; TRBD1 aligns across 8 bases. J was trimmed by 3 bases and V by 6 bases; bases with no gene match: 9. Per germline, CDR1 MNHEY and CDR2 SVGAGI. The length of the CDR3 is 15 residues. The CDR3 sequence: CASRPGSGGDYGYTF. The CDR3 nucleotides read TGTGCCAGCAGGCCGGGGTCAGGGGGCGACTATGGCTACACCTTC.

This sequence joins TRBV5-1 and TRBJ1-1; weak D call: TRBD1 (5 bases). Germline V gives CDR1 SGHRS, CDR2 YFSETQ. The CDR3 contains 15 residues. V gave up 1 base and J gave up 3 bases, with 13 bases separating them. The CDR3 DNA is TGCGCCAGCAGCTTGACGGGGGGACTATACACTGAAGCTTTCTTT. It specifies CASSLTGGLYTEAFF.

The chain recombines TRBV7-2 with TRBJ2-7; 10 nucleotides line up with TRBD1. CDR1 and CDR2 from the germline V gene are SGHTA and FQGNSA. This CDR3 contains 16 residues. J gave up 6 bases and V 5 bases, and 13 bases lay outside the gene matches. CDR3 loop: CASSLRDRGTPSEQYF. CDR3 sequence (DNA): TGTGCCAGCAGCCTTAGGGACAGGGGAACGCCCAGCGAGCAGTACTTC.

This CDR3 is CASSFPFKGTQYF. The DNA for the CDR3 is TGTGCCAGCAGCTTTCCTTTCAAGGGGACGCAGTATTTT. The chain carries TRBV5-4 and TRBJ2-3; possible D gene TRBD1, 5 bases. The CDR3 consists of 13 residues. CDR1 SGHNT and CDR2 YYREEE come from the germline V gene (reference sequence). With 2 bases removed from V and 9 bases from J, the gap between germline ends came to 13 bases.

The chain couples TRBV11-2 to TRBJ1-1; 10 nucleotides line up with TRBD1. V was pared by 4 bases and J by 4 bases, with 9 bases of the junction left unmatched. This CDR3 contains 16 residues. Germline V lookup: CDR1 SGHAT, CDR2 FQNNGV. DNA of the CDR3: TGTGCCAGCAGCTCCGGGACAGGGGTGTTGGTCACTGAAGCTTTCTTT. As protein: CASSSGTGVLVTEAFF.

The chain uses TRBV7-9 and TRBJ1-5, with 8 nucleotides matching TRBD1. Per germline, CDR1 SEHNR and CDR2 FQNEAQ (reference sequence). This CDR3 has 15 amino acids. V trimming: 5 bases; J trimming: 1 base; junction bases outside the gene matches: 4. CDR3: CASSADRESNQPQHF. The CDR3 DNA follows: TGTGCCAGCAGCGCGGACAGGGAGAGCAATCAGCCCCAGCATTTT.

This clone was recorded once. The chain joins TRBV2 to TRBJ1-5, with 10 bases aligning to TRBD1. Looked up from germline, CDR1 is SNHLY and CDR2 is FYNNEI. The CDR3 runs to 15 residues. J gave up 5 bases and V 6 bases, and 7 bases lay outside the gene matches. CDR3 amino acids: CASRNGQGDYQPQHF. CDR3 DNA: TGTGCCAGCAGGAACGGACAGGGGGATTATCAGCCCCAGCATTTT.

CDR3 amino acids: CASSLSPTGLREQYF. CDR3 bases: TGTGCCAGCAGCTTGAGTCCGACGGGACTTCGCGAGCAGTACTTC. The chain has TRBV7-2 and TRBJ2-7; D possibly corresponds to TRBD2 (6 bases). The germline V gene encodes CDR1 SGHTA and CDR2 FQGNSA. This CDR3 has 15 amino acids. With 3 bases removed from V and 6 bases from J, the gap between germline ends came to 18 bases. The full variable domain, rest sourced from reference TRBV7-2 and TRBJ2-7, is GAGVSQSPSNKVTEKGKDVELRCDPISGHTALYWYRQSLGQGLEFLIYFQGNSAPDKSGLPSDRFSAERTGGSVSTLTIQRTQQEDSAVYLCASSLSPTGLREQYFGPGTRLTVT.

The chain carries TRBV19 and TRBJ1-4; tentative D call: TRBD1 (5 bases). This CDR3 has 15 amino acids. V was shortened by 3 bases and J by 0 bases, with 8 bases between the two germline ends. Germline CDR1 LNHDA, CDR2 SQIVND (reference sequence). The CDR3 is CASSIGGATNEKLFF. CDR3 DNA sequence: TGTGCCAGTAGTATTGGAGGGGCAACTAATGAAAAACTGTTTTTT.

This clone has only one observation. Other DNA sequences from this sample encode an identical CDR3 as well. The V call is TRBV6-5, the J call TRBJ1-1; possible D gene TRBD1, 5 bases. With 5 bases removed from V and 4 bases from J, the gap between germline ends came to 5 bases. Germline V gene data show CDR1 as MNHEY and CDR2 as SVGAGI. The CDR3 sequence is 11 residues long. The CDR3 coding sequence is TGTGCCAGCAGTCAGGGCACTGAAGCTTTCTTT. Protein product: CASSQGTEAFF.

The V and J genes are TRBV7-9 and TRBJ2-3; D possibly corresponds to TRBD1 (5 bases). V was cut by 0 bases and J by 1 base, with 8 bases left in between. This CDR3 contains 15 residues. Germline assignment: CDR1 SEHNR and CDR2 FQNEAQ (reference sequence). For the CDR3, the DNA is TGTGCCAGCAGCTTAGCGCAGGGCCGCACAGATACGCAGTATTTT. Translation gives CASSLAQGRTDTQYF.

The chain links TRBV18 to TRBJ1-4; tentatively, D is TRBD1 (6 bases). Trimming removed 5 bases at V and 5 bases at J, with 9 bases between. The germline gives CDR1 KGHSH, CDR2 LQKENI. The CDR3 spans 13 residues. CDR3 sequence: CASSSDRNEKLFF. The CDR3 nucleotides read TGTGCCAGCTCATCCGACAGGAATGAAAAACTGTTTTTT.

In its sample, this clone was seen a few times. The chain links TRBV7-9 to TRBJ2-1; D is perhaps TRBD2 (5 bases). V lost 5 bases to trimming and J lost 3 bases, with 14 bases between them. CDR1 is SEHNR, CDR2 FQNEAQ, per germline (reference sequence). This CDR3 comprises 15 residues. The CDR3 bases are TGTGCCAGCAGCCTCCCAGCGGAGAACTACAATGAGCAGTTCTTC. Protein: CASSLPAENYNEQFF.

The V and J genes are TRBV5-1 and TRBJ2-1, with D perhaps TRBD2 (6 bases). Germline V CDR1 and CDR2: SGHRS, YFSETQ. The V end was cut by 0 bases, the J end by 2 bases, with 9 bases between. This CDR3 contains 15 residues. The CDR3 sequence is CASSLGGRTYNEQFF. The CDR3 coding sequence is TGCGCCAGCAGCTTGGGGGGGAGGACCTACAATGAGCAGTTCTTC.

This clone was counted only a few times. The chain uses TRBV12-3 or TRBV12-4 and TRBJ1-1, with no clear D. There are 12 residues in the CDR3. Trimming removed 5 bases from V and 9 bases from J, with 13 bases in between. This chain's CDR3 is CASSLSGVQAFF. CDR3 bases: TGTGCCAGCAGTCTAAGCGGGGTCCAAGCTTTCTTT.

The chain recombines TRBV4-2 with TRBJ2-1, with 9 bases aligning to TRBD2. With V trimmed by 4 bases and J by 4 bases, 11 bases remained unmatched. CDR3 size: 17 residues. Germline V gives CDR1 LGHNA, CDR2 YNFKEQ. The CDR3 coding sequence is TGTGCCAGCAGCCCAGCTGACAGCGGGAGGTCTTACAATGAGCAGTTCTTC. Its translation is CASSPADSGRSYNEQFF.

The chain uses TRBV3-1 (or the pseudogene TRBV3-2) and TRBJ2-3; D is perhaps TRBD2 (6 bases). V lost 2 bases to trimming and J lost 2 bases, with 11 bases between them. The CDR3 consists of 15 residues. In germline, CDR1 is LGHDT, CDR2 YNNKEL (reference sequence). In nucleotides, the CDR3 is TGTGCCAGCAGCCAAACGGGACTCTACACAGATACGCAGTATTTT. This encodes CASSQTGLYTDTQYF.